This T cell receptor beta chain came from a study of regulatory T cells in long-lasting Graves disease (dated by TCRdb to 2020 to 2023). Notes on the research overall: In the newly diagnosed Graves' disease group, patients had been taking antithyroid drugs for less than 3 months. This study used TCR sequencing and RNA sequencing of peripheral blood to compare persistent Graves' disease patients against newly diagnosed Graves' disease patients. The study took place in China and was registered as a clinical trial. A total of roughly 35 samples underwent TCR sequencing, from roughly 13 patients with persistent Graves' disease and approximately 20 patients with newly diagnosed Graves' disease. The investigation overall reported the following: Persistent Graves' disease patients showed lower TCR Shannon entropy and fewer highly expanded clones than newly diagnosed patients, suggesting clonal expansion. Because the primary lesion, thyroid tissue, could not be accessed, the study looked at peripheral blood alone. Only the TCR beta chain was sequenced and analyzed. The authors acknowledged the small sample size as a limitation that may reduce accuracy. Persistent patients shared more public clonotypes among themselves (more than 2,500) than newly diagnosed patients did (approximately 870).

The library was made by multiplex PCR. Instrument used: Illumina HiSeq 4000. iRepertoire HTBI primers and Arm-PCR amplification of CDR3 regions were used to construct TCR beta libraries. Before sequencing, the PCR products went through gel purification. Processing in the source paper ran as follows. Gene usage analysis of CDR3 amino acid clonotypes relied on the approximately 68 TRBV and about 13 TRBJ segments identified across samples. COPE and FqMerger were used to merge the filtered high-quality paired reads into contigs. BLAST was used to align contigs to IMGT TRBV, TRBD and TRBJ reference genes, and CDR3 was defined according to IMGT. Highly expanded clones were defined as clonotypes with a frequency above 0.1%. Shannon entropy served as the measure of repertoire diversity, while the Gini coefficient captured V-J evenness. Public clonotypes were defined as clonotypes shared by more than one individual. TCRdb cleaned the public reads at Q25 with fastp, built clones with MiXCR and kept in-frame beta chains. Every distinct CDR3 protein forms one entry, paired with its most common genes and DNA. TCRdb assigned the V and J calls; the authors' analysis was not used. In this sample the table shows hundreds of thousands of distinct CDR3 sequences, roughly 15% of which occur a single time. The top ten hold approximately 12% of the sample.

This clonotype was found many times. Its cognate antigen has yet to be identified. No base quality values were provided; no much bigger clone lies one nucleotide off. The time point label for this specimen denotes: newly diagnosed GD, antithyroid drugs for less than 3 months. For both TCR sequencing and RNA sequencing, RNA was extracted from PBMCs in TRIzol. The diagnosis of Graves' disease followed American Thyroid Association guidelines. Patients for the study were recruited at an endocrinology department in Xi'an, China. From each patient, around 8.3 milliliters of peripheral blood was collected into an EDTA anticoagulant tube. PBMCs were isolated by Ficoll Paque Plus density gradient separation without further T cell sorting. An Agilent 2100 Bioanalyzer and agarose gel were used to check RNA quality, and a NanoDrop 2000 was used to measure RNA concentration. This same sample was also part of a study on T cells in Graves' hyperthyroidism and ophthalmopathy. Drawing on the second study: A patient counted as having stable Graves' hyperthyroidism if no progression to ophthalmopathy occurred over 18 months of follow-up. The hyperthyroidism patients were between 18 and 65 years old and newly diagnosed, with a disease duration of less than 2 months. The study excluded patients with uncontrolled infections, other autoimmune diseases, pregnancy or lactation. Diagnoses relied on clinical symptoms, serum thyroxine and TRAb, thyroid ultrasound and orbital computed tomography. For the first round of RT-PCR on the TCR CDR3, the HTBI primer set was used together with the Qiagen OneStep RT-PCR kit. Most expanded thyroid clonotypes (frequency above 0.001) were also detected in blood, a finding suggesting that blood repertoires may reflect thyroid immune responses. In cross-validation, a model built on a 13 V-J signature told ophthalmopathy apart from stable hyperthyroidism with 87.88% sensitivity and around 83% specificity, and in testing the same model reached 80%/75%. In validation, the model predicted progression to ophthalmopathy with around 71% sensitivity and about 73% specificity, a median of roughly seven months before onset. A discovery cohort of roughly 100 patients, fewer than 50 with Graves' ophthalmopathy and approximately 60 with stable Graves' hyperthyroidism, was used to find distinguishing TCR V-J signatures. An independent validation cohort of around 19 hyperthyroidism patients and 15 or so patients who later progressed to ophthalmopathy tested prospective prediction of ophthalmopathy. The roughly 91 discovery patients were randomly divided into training and test sets at a 7:3 ratio. In roughly six Graves' hyperthyroidism patients, the study also compared T-cell repertoires from thyroid tissue with T-cell repertoires from blood. Following sampling, methimazole starting at 30 mg daily was given to hyperthyroidism patients, and high-dose intravenous methylprednisolone was given to ophthalmopathy patients. The libraries were constructed in a second round of multiplex PCR and then size-selected and purified. Paired-end sequencing of the libraries was performed with 100 bp reads on an Illumina HiSeq2000. SOAPnuke was used to process the raw data, throwing out any read that contained adapters or uncalled bases, had a mean Phred below 15, or lacked an exact constant-primer or identifier match. High-quality paired reads were merged with COPE v1.2.5, and unique nucleotide sequences were defined as clonotypes. MiTCR v1.1 was used to align clonotypes to the IMGT TRBV, TRBD and TRBJ reference segments. Only V-J combinations with frequency above 0.0001, covering 99.2% of repertoires, were analysed. A TCS score was defined as the ratio between F50 (clonal expansion) and ExV (chaos), using BLOSUM62-based TCRdist between CDR3 peptides within each V-J. Welch's t-statistics and random forest reduced 450 to 600 V-J features to around 14, which were used in a naive Bayes classifier (R e1071). No statistical method was used to fix the sample size in advance, and group allocation was not hidden from the investigators. The paper reports TCR Vbeta CDR3 sequencing of 135 peripheral blood samples: approximately 41 ophthalmopathy, approximately 74 hyperthyroidism and around 17 progressor patients.

Specimen: peripheral blood mononuclear cells (PBMCs), collected at new diagnosis, from a patient treated with antithyroid drugs. This clonotype was obtained from a woman in her 30s with Graves disease. Donor details come from another sample of the same person, matched by shared clones.

The sequenced DNA is TGTGCCAGCACCCGAACCTTTCTTGAGACTAGCGGGAGGGTAATCGGGAATGAGCAGTTCTTC. The resulting protein is CASTRTFLETSGRVIGNEQFF. Here the chain combines TRBV7-8 and TRBJ2-1; the central 14 bases match TRBD2. The CDR3 contains 21 residues, cysteine and phenylalanine counted. The retained sequence is limited to the CDR3, 63 bases, with the frame set at the first base. CDR1 and CDR2, looked up from the germline V gene, are SGHVS and FQNEAQ. V lost 7 bases and J lost 7 bases, and the count of bases not matched to a germline gene is 24.